The next 14 T cell receptor beta chains were all read from a single sample in a study of blood T cell repertoires in COVID-19. Generated by immunoSEQ multiplex PCR, the TCRdb table keeps only in-frame clones and is missing some. The sample lists 320,000 or so clones; roughly 90% were seen once. Sequencing used PBMCs or T cells enriched from blood (not recorded which). The source is a woman in her twenties or thirties who had recovered from COVID-19.

The rearrangement joins TRBV6-5 to TRBJ1-1; 9 nucleotides agree with TRBD1. The CDR3 runs to 15 residues. Trimming removed 0 bases from V and 5 bases from J; junction bases left unmatched: 4. The germline V gene encodes CDR1 MNHEY and CDR2 SVGAGI. The DNA for the CDR3 is TGTGCCAGCAGTTACTCGGGACAGGGTGGGACTGAAGCTTTCTTT. Translating it yields CASSYSGQGGTEAFF.

The chain uses TRBV6-5 and TRBJ1-4, with TRBD1 identical over 8 bases. CDR3 size: 12 residues. V was pared by 9 bases and J by 8 bases, with 5 bases of the junction left unmatched. Germline V gene data show CDR1 as MNHEY and CDR2 as SVGAGI. CDR3 protein: CASATGGEKLFF. DNA of the CDR3: TGTGCCAGTGCTACAGGGGGAGAAAAACTGTTTTTT.

The chain is built from TRBV5-1 and TRBJ2-5, with TRBD1 identical over 7 bases. This CDR3 spans 14 amino acids. Germline V gives CDR1 SGHRS, CDR2 YFSETQ. V dropped 3 bases and J dropped 5; count of bases not matched to a gene: 7. This CDR3 reads CASSWGQQSETQYF. The CDR3 DNA reads as TGCGCCAGCAGCTGGGGACAGCAAAGTGAGACCCAGTACTTC.

The chain joins TRBV5-1 to TRBJ2-5, with 7 bases aligning to TRBD1. Per germline, CDR1 SGHRS and CDR2 YFSETQ. This CDR3 has 14 residues. V lost 6 bases and J lost 2; bases outside the gene matches: 7. CDR3 sequence (DNA): TGCGCCAGCAACCCGGGACAGACACAAGAGACCCAGTACTTC. It encodes CASNPGQTQETQYF.

V is TRBV9 and J is TRBJ2-3; 8 bases fit TRBD2. The J segment lost 6 bases and the V segment lost 3 bases, leaving 9 bases of the junction unmatched. The CDR3 spans 15 residues. CDR1 and CDR2 (germline): SGDLS, YYNGEE. In DNA form, the CDR3 reads TGTGCCAGCAGCGACGTAGCGGGGAACGAGGATACGCAGTATTTT. Protein product: CASSDVAGNEDTQYF.

V is TRBV30 and J is TRBJ2-3, with 10 bases identical to TRBD2. V lost 3 bases, J lost 4 bases, and 1 base stayed unmatched. CDR3 length: 13 residues. Germline-derived CDR1 and CDR2 are GTSNPN and SVGIG (reference sequence). CDR3 sequence: CAWRSGGADTQYF. The CDR3 DNA reads TGTGCCTGGAGAAGCGGGGGGGCAGATACGCAGTATTTT.

This chain links TRBV7-9 with TRBJ2-5; D unresolved. The germline V gene has CDR1 SEHNR and CDR2 FQNEAQ (reference sequence). The length of the CDR3 is 15 residues. The V end lost 3 bases, the J end lost 2 bases, and 13 bases lay between the germline ends. In DNA form, the CDR3 reads TGTGCCAGCAGCTTCAGTTCGGGTCCTCAAGAGACCCAGTACTTC. Its protein product is CASSFSSGPQETQYF.

Regarding this clone: Other DNA sequences from this sample encode an identical CDR3 as well. V and J are TRBV10-3 and TRBJ2-2, with D tentatively TRBD1 (5 bases). The germline gives CDR1 ENHRY, CDR2 SYGVKD. The CDR3 totals 15 residues. With 2 bases removed from V and 0 bases from J, the gap between germline ends came to 7 bases. The CDR3 nucleotides are TGTGCCATCAGTGAGAGGGGTACGAACACCGGGGAGCTGTTTTTT. Translation gives CAISERGTNTGELFF.

This clone was counted between two and nine times. This chain joins TRBV9 and TRBJ1-1; D is uncertain. The V gene lost 0 bases and the J gene lost 7 bases, with 10 bases spanning the gap. The CDR3 spans 13 residues. Germline-derived CDR1 and CDR2 are SGDLS and YYNGEE. CDR3 region: CASSVASRDEAFF. CDR3 DNA sequence: TGTGCCAGCAGCGTAGCCAGCCGGGATGAAGCTTTCTTT. The full variable domain, in which reference TRBV9 and TRBJ1-1 provide the parts outside the CDR3, is DSGVTQTPKHLITATGQRVTLRCSPRSGDLSVYWYQQSLDQGLQFLIQYYNGEERAKGNILERFSAQQFPDLHSELNLSSLELGDSALYFCASSVASRDEAFFGQGTRLTVV.

This chain uses TRBV9 with TRBJ2-3; D remains unclear. The CDR3 loop spans 12 amino acids. Trimming shortened V by 0 bases and J by 5 bases, and 4 bases separated the two germline ends. CDR1 and CDR2 (germline): SGDLS, YYNGEE. CDR3: CASSVGIDTQYF. The CDR3 nucleotides read TGTGCCAGCAGCGTAGGTATAGATACGCAGTATTTT. Supplemented by reference TRBV9 and TRBJ2-3, the full variable domain reads DSGVTQTPKHLITATGQRVTLRCSPRSGDLSVYWYQQSLDQGLQFLIQYYNGEERAKGNILERFSAQQFPDLHSELNLSSLELGDSALYFCASSVGIDTQYFGPGTRLTVL.

The chain has TRBV12-3 or TRBV12-4 and TRBJ2-7; D remains unclear. The CDR3 has 13 amino acids. V was shortened by 1 base and J by 3 bases, with 7 bases between the two germline ends. The CDR3 region is CASSLVTGYEQYF. CDR3 DNA sequence: TGTGCCAGCAGTTTAGTAACCGGCTACGAGCAGTACTTC.

This clone showed up just once. V usage is TRBV6-1 and J usage is TRBJ1-2, with 7 bases identical to TRBD1. Germline assignment: CDR1 MNHNS and CDR2 SASEGT. J gave up 6 bases and V 3 bases, and 4 bases lay outside the gene matches. The CDR3 loop spans 13 amino acids. CDR3 sequence (DNA): TGTGCCAGCAGTGAGACAGGGAAGGATGGCTACACCTTC. Amino acids: CASSETGKDGYTF.

DNA of the CDR3: TGTGCCATCAGTGAGTCGGGACAGGGGGCGGGGGAGCAGTACTTC. Translation: CAISESGQGAGEQYF. The chain couples TRBV10-3 to TRBJ2-7; 12 positions agree with TRBD1. CDR3 length equals 15 residues. The germline gives CDR1 ENHRY, CDR2 SYGVKD. V shed 0 bases, J shed 7 bases, and the junction held 4 bases outside the gene matches.

V and J are TRBV7-2 and TRBJ2-7; D unresolved. The CDR3 has 13 amino acids. In germline, CDR1 is SGHTA, CDR2 FQGNSA. V was pared by 5 bases and J by 2 bases, with 10 bases between. For the CDR3, the DNA is TGTGCCAGCAGCCAGCGAGCAACCTACGAGCAGTACTTC. It translates to CASSQRATYEQYF.